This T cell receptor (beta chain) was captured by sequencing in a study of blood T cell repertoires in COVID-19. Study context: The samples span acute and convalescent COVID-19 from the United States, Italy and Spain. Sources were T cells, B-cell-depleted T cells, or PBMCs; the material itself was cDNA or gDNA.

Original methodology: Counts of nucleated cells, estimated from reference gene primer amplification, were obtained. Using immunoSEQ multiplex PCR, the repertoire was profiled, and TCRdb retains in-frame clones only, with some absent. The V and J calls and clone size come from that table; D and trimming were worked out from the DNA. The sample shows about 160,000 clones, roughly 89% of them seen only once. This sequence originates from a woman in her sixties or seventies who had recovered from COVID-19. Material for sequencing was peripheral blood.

The DNA of the CDR3 is TGTGCCAGCAGCCAAAGTGGCCAGGCCTTCTACGAGCAGTACTTC. Translating gives CASSQSGQAFYEQYF. The chain has TRBV3-1 (or the pseudogene TRBV3-2) and TRBJ2-7; no reliable D call. The germline V gene has CDR1 LGHDT and CDR2 YNNKEL (reference sequence). This CDR3 is built from 15 residues. V lost 2 bases to trimming and J lost 3 bases, with 14 bases between them.